This T cell receptor beta chain was sequenced in a study of blood T cells in healthy people across ages. Combining a sample-barcoded 5' primer with a J-beta primer mix, a second PCR ran for about 7 to 11 cycles. TCRdb redid the calling of the 5' RACE reads with MiXCR, one entry per CDR3 protein. The data show about 1,500,000 distinct CDR3 sequences, 25% to 30% seen once. Germline CDR1 and CDR2: GTSNPN and SVGIG (reference sequence). Between the trimmed V and J ends, which lost 0 bases and 9 bases, there was a span of 12 bases. CDR3 size: 13 residues. The sequencing input was blood. The chain carries TRBV30 and TRBJ2-1; no clear D. The origin of this receptor is a woman between 25 and 40 years old in good health. CDR3 region: CAWSVLVGSEQFF. The CDR3 DNA is TGTGCCTGGAGTGTATTAGTGGGGTCTGAGCAGTTCTTC. Based on the CDR3 plus reference TRBV30 and TRBJ2-1, the full variable domain is SQTIHQWPATLVQPVGSPLSLECTVEGTSNPNLYWYRQAAGRGLQLLFYSVGIGQISSEVPQNLSASRPQDRQFILSSKKLLLSDSGFYLCAWSVLVGSEQFFGPGTRLTVL.